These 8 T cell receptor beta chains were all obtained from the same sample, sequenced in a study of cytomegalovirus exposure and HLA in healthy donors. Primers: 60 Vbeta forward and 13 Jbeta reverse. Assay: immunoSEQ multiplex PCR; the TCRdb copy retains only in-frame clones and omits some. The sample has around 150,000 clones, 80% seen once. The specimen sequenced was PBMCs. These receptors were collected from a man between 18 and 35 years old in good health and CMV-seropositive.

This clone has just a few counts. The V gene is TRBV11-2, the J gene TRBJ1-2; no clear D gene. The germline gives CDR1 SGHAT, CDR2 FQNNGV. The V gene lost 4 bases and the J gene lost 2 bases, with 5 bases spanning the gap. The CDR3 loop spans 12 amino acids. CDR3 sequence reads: CASSSLNYGYTF. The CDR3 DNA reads TGTGCCAGCAGCTCGCTAAACTATGGCTACACCTTC.

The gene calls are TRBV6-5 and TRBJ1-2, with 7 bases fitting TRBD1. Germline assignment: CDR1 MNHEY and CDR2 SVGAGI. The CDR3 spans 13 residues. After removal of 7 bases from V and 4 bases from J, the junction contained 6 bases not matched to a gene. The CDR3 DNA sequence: TGTGCCAGCACCGGGACAGTCGGCTATGGCTACACCTTC. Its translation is CASTGTVGYGYTF.

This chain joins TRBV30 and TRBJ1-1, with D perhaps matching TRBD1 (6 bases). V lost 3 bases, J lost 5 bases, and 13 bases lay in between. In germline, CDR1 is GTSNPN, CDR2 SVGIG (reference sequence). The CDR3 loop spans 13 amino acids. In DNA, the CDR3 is TGTGCCTGGAGCTCCCTCAGGGGAACTGAAGCTTTCTTT. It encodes CAWSSLRGTEAFF. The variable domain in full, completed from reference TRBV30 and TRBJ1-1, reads SQTIHQWPATLVQPVGSPLSLECTVEGTSNPNLYWYRQAAGRGLQLLFYSVGIGQISSEVPQNLSASRPQDRQFILSSKKLLLSDSGFYLCAWSSLRGTEAFFGQGTRLTVV.

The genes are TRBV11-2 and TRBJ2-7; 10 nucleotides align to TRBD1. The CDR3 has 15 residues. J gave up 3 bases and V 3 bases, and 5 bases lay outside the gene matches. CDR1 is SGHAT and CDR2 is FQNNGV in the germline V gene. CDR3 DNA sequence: TGTGCCAGCAGCTTCCGGGACAGGGGCAACTACGAGCAGTACTTC. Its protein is CASSFRDRGNYEQYF. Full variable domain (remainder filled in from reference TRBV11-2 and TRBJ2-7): EAGVAQSPRYKIIEKRQSVAFWCNPISGHATLYWYQQILGQGPKLLIQFQNNGVVDDSQLPKDRFSAERLKGVDSTLKIQPAKLEDSAVYLCASSFRDRGNYEQYFGPGTRLTVT.

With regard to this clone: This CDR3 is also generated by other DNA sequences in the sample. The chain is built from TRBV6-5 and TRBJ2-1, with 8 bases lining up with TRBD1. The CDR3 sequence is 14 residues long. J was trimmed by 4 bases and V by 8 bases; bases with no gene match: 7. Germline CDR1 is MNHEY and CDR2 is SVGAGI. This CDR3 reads CASQRTGLYNEQFF. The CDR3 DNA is TGTGCCAGCCAAAGGACAGGGCTTTACAATGAGCAGTTCTTC.

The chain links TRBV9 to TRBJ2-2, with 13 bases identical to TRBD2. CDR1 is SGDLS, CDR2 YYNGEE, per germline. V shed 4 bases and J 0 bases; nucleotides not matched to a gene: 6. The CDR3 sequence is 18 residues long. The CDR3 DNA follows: TGTGCCAGCAGCATAAGGGGACTAGCGGGGCCGAACACCGGGGAGCTGTTTTTT. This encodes CASSIRGLAGPNTGELFF.

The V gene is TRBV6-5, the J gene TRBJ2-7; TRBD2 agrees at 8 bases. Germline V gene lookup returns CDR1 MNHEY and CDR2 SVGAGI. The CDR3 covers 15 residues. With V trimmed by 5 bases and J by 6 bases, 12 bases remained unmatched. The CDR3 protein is CASSRTGLAGVEQYF. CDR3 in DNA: TGTGCCAGCAGTAGGACCGGCCTAGCGGGCGTCGAGCAGTACTTC.

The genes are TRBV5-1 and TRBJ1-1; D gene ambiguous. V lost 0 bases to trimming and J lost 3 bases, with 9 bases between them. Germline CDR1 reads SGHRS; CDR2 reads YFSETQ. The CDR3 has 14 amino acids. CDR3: CASSLDSKDTEAFF. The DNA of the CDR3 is TGCGCCAGCAGCTTGGACAGCAAGGACACTGAAGCTTTCTTT.